Listed below are T cell receptor beta chains from one sample, sequenced in a study of shared clonotypes between healthy human individuals. Generated by immunoSEQ multiplex PCR, the TCRdb table keeps only in-frame clones and is missing some. The sample lists over 400,000 clones, around 95% seen once, with about 0.067% in the top ten. Material: naive CD4+ T cells sorted from blood. Source of these receptors: a woman aged 30 to 39 in good health. CDR3s include the opening cysteine and the closing phenylalanine or tryptophan. Fields, in order: clone size, CDR3 length, V gene, J gene, D gene, CDR3 DNA, CDR3 protein. A D gene is named only where the DNA matches it firmly. For some rows the clone size is stated as once, few or many, or as a class when expanded; others skip it.

size: .
length: 14
V: TRBV4-1
J: TRBJ2-5
D: .
DNA: TGCGCCAGCAGCCAAGGGACTTACCAAGAGACCCAGTACTTC
CDR3: CASSQGTYQETQYF

size: once
length: 13
V: TRBV30
J: TRBJ2-5
D: .
DNA: TGTGCCTGGAGTGTTTGGGGGACACAGACCCAGTACTTC
CDR3: CAWSVWGTQTQYF

size: .
length: 13
V: TRBV6-1
J: TRBJ2-7
D: TRBD1
DNA: TGTGCCAGCAGTATGACAGGGCTTTACGAGCAGTACTTC
CDR3: CASSMTGLYEQYF

size: .
length: 14
V: TRBV19
J: TRBJ2-5
D: TRBD1
DNA: TGTGCCAGTAGGCTGGCGACAGGGGAAGAGACCCAGTACTTC
CDR3: CASRLATGEETQYF

size: .
length: 17
V: TRBV9
J: TRBJ2-1
D: .
DNA: TGTGCCAGCAGCGTTGGAATCGCTAGCACCTTCTACAATGAGCAGTTCTTC
CDR3: CASSVGIASTFYNEQFF

size: .
length: 14
V: TRBV5-4
J: TRBJ1-4
D: .
DNA: TGTGCCAGCAGCCCGGGACCGACTAATGAAAAACTGTTTTTT
CDR3: CASSPGPTNEKLFF

size: .
length: 17
V: TRBV7-9
J: TRBJ2-1
D: TRBD2
DNA: TGTGCCAGCAGCCCGCAATTCACTAGCGGGATCTACAATGAGCAGTTCTTC
CDR3: CASSPQFTSGIYNEQFF

size: once
length: 15
V: TRBV18
J: TRBJ1-1
D: TRBD1
DNA: TGTGCCAGCTCCCAAGGACAGGTAACGGGAACTGAAGCTTTCTTT
CDR3: CASSQGQVTGTEAFF

size: .
length: 13
V: TRBV19
J: TRBJ2-7
D: TRBD2
DNA: TGTGCCAGTAGACATAGCGGGAGCTCCGAGCAGTACTTC
CDR3: CASRHSGSSEQYF

size: .
length: 14
V: TRBV5-4
J: TRBJ1-2
D: TRBD1
DNA: TGTGCCAGCAGCCCAGGGGGAGGAGCCTATGGCTACACCTTC
CDR3: CASSPGGGAYGYTF

size: .
length: 14
V: TRBV5-1
J: TRBJ2-1
D: .
DNA: TGCGCCAGCAGCTTGGAGATAGCGGCCAATGAGCAGTTCTTC
CDR3: CASSLEIAANEQFF

size: .
length: 17
V: TRBV5-4
J: TRBJ2-7
D: .
DNA: TGTGCCAGCAGTGACCGGGACTCAACTGAGCAAGTCTACGAGCAGTACTTC
CDR3: CASSDRDSTEQVYEQYF

size: .
length: 15
V: TRBV9
J: TRBJ1-4
D: .
DNA: TGTGCCAGCAGCGTAGACGGGAGCCGGGACGAAAAACTGTTTTTT
CDR3: CASSVDGSRDEKLFF

size: .
length: 20
V: TRBV7-6
J: TRBJ2-1
D: .
DNA: TGTGCCAGCAGCCCGTTCGGGAAGCGGGTTTATGGGAGCTCCTACAATGAGCAGTTCTTC
CDR3: CASSPFGKRVYGSSYNEQFF

size: .
length: 14
V: TRBV10-1
J: TRBJ2-2
D: .
DNA: TGCGCCAGCAGTGAGCCAGAAGGCACCGGGGAGCTGTTTTTT
CDR3: CASSEPEGTGELFF

size: .
length: 16
V: TRBV4-1
J: TRBJ2-4
D: .
DNA: TGCGCCAGCAGCCAGGGAGGACAATTAGCCAAAAACATTCAGTACTTC
CDR3: CASSQGGQLAKNIQYF

size: .
length: 11
V: TRBV5-6
J: TRBJ1-6
D: .
DNA: TGTGCCAGCCACAATAATTCACCCCTCCACTTT
CDR3: CASHNNSPLHF

size: .
length: 14
V: TRBV28
J: TRBJ2-1
D: .
DNA: TGTGCCAGCAGTTTGCCTAACTCCAAGGATGAGCAGTTCTTC
CDR3: CASSLPNSKDEQFF

size: .
length: 13
V: TRBV6-5
J: TRBJ2-3
D: .
DNA: TGTGCCAGCAGGGGTCCCCCGGGTGATACGCAGTATTTT
CDR3: CASRGPPGDTQYF

size: .
length: 15
V: TRBV10-3
J: TRBJ2-3
D: .
DNA: TGTGCCATCAGTGGTCAGACTTCCCGCACAGATACGCAGTATTTT
CDR3: CAISGQTSRTDTQYF

size: .
length: 15
V: TRBV5-1
J: TRBJ2-1
D: TRBD2
DNA: TGCGCCAGCAGCTTGAGTAGCGGGAACTACAATGAGCAGTTCTTC
CDR3: CASSLSSGNYNEQFF

size: .
length: 17
V: TRBV27
J: TRBJ1-5
D: .
DNA: TGTGCCAGCAGTTCAGTATTTCAATCGGGAAGCAATCAGCCCCAGCATTTT
CDR3: CASSSVFQSGSNQPQHF

size: once
length: 15
V: TRBV2
J: TRBJ2-1
D: .
DNA: TGTGCCAGCAGTGAAGGGGCCGGCTCCTACAATGAGCAGTTCTTC
CDR3: CASSEGAGSYNEQFF

size: .
length: 17
V: TRBV5-1
J: TRBJ1-3
D: .
DNA: TGCGCCAGCAGCTTGAAAGTCGGGTGGAGCTCTGGAAACACCATATATTTT
CDR3: CASSLKVGWSSGNTIYF

size: .
length: 17
V: TRBV29-1
J: TRBJ2-2
D: TRBD2
DNA: TGCAGCGTTGAGCCAGCGGGAGGGATTACCAACACCGGGGAGCTGTTTTTT
CDR3: CSVEPAGGITNTGELFF

size: .
length: 13
V: TRBV29-1
J: TRBJ2-4
D: .
DNA: TGCAGCGTTAGTACAGGGACCAAAAACATTCAGTACTTC
CDR3: CSVSTGTKNIQYF

size: .
length: 12
V: TRBV18
J: TRBJ2-7
D: .
DNA: TGTGCCAGCTCACCAACCACGTACGAGCAGTACTTC
CDR3: CASSPTTYEQYF

size: .
length: 15
V: TRBV30
J: TRBJ2-7
D: TRBD1
DNA: TGTGCCTGGAGCGGCGGGACAGGGGCAGCCTACGAGCAGTACTTC
CDR3: CAWSGGTGAAYEQYF

size: .
length: 17
V: TRBV4-1
J: TRBJ2-1
D: TRBD2
DNA: TGCGCCAGCAGCCAGCTAGTAGCGGGACTCTCCTACAATGAGCAGTTCTTC
CDR3: CASSQLVAGLSYNEQFF

size: .
length: 15
V: TRBV28
J: TRBJ2-3
D: TRBD1
DNA: TGTGCCAGCAGACGAGATAGGGGGCCCACAGATACGCAGTATTTT
CDR3: CASRRDRGPTDTQYF

size: .
length: 11
V: TRBV7-9
J: TRBJ1-1
D: .
DNA: TGTGCCAGCAGCTTAGTGGAGGAAGCTTTCTTT
CDR3: CASSLVEEAFF

size: .
length: 16
V: TRBV19
J: TRBJ2-7
D: .
DNA: TGTGCCAGTAGTATTAATCGGGAGTCACTGTCGGACGAGCAGTACTTC
CDR3: CASSINRESLSDEQYF

size: .
length: 16
V: TRBV6-1
J: TRBJ2-7
D: TRBD1
DNA: TGTGCCAGCAGTGACCAACCGGACAGGGTGTCTGGAGAGCAGTACTTC
CDR3: CASSDQPDRVSGEQYF

size: .
length: 14
V: TRBV9
J: TRBJ2-5
D: .
DNA: TGTGCCAGCAGCGTAGACTACAGGGAAGAGACCCAGTACTTC
CDR3: CASSVDYREETQYF

size: .
length: 16
V: TRBV6-4
J: TRBJ2-1
D: .
DNA: TGTGCCAGCAGTGACTCGGTAAGGAGGAAATTAAATGAGCAGTTCTTC
CDR3: CASSDSVRRKLNEQFF

size: .
length: 16
V: TRBV5-1
J: TRBJ1-2
D: .
DNA: TGCGCCAGCAGCTTGTCCCCACTGGGGGGTAACTATGGCTACACCTTC
CDR3: CASSLSPLGGNYGYTF

size: .
length: 20
V: TRBV23-1
J: TRBJ2-1
D: TRBD2
DNA: TGCGCCAGCAGTCAATCTACGAGGACTAGCGGGAGGTTAGGCTACAATGAGCAGTTCTTC
CDR3: CASSQSTRTSGRLGYNEQFF

size: .
length: 14
V: TRBV2
J: TRBJ1-1
D: TRBD1
DNA: TGTGCCAGCACCCAGGACAGGGCGAAGAAGGGGGCTTTCTTT
CDR3: CASTQDRAKKGAFF

size: .
length: 15
V: TRBV30
J: TRBJ1-1
D: TRBD1
DNA: TGTGCCTGGAACCACCGGGACAGGGATGACACTGAAGCTTTCTTT
CDR3: CAWNHRDRDDTEAFF

size: .
length: 16
V: TRBV19
J: TRBJ2-2
D: .
DNA: TGTGCCAGTAGTATCGTAGGGGCATTGGGCACCGGGGAGCTGTTTTTT
CDR3: CASSIVGALGTGELFF

size: .
length: 16
V: TRBV19
J: TRBJ2-7
D: TRBD2
DNA: TGTGCCAGTAGTATAGCCCTACTAGCGGGAGGCTACGAGCAGTACTTC
CDR3: CASSIALLAGGYEQYF

size: .
length: 16
V: TRBV28
J: TRBJ2-7
D: TRBD1
DNA: TGTGCCAGCAGTTTATTAGGACAGGGGCTCTCCTACGAGCAGTACTTC
CDR3: CASSLLGQGLSYEQYF

size: .
length: 17
V: TRBV28
J: TRBJ1-5
D: .
DNA: TGTGCCAGCAGTTTACCCGGGAGTCCGACAGAGAATCAGCCCCAGCATTTT
CDR3: CASSLPGSPTENQPQHF

size: .
length: 15
V: TRBV19
J: TRBJ1-6
D: TRBD1
DNA: TGTGCCAGTAGCCGGGACAGCCCTTATAATTCACCCCTCCACTTT
CDR3: CASSRDSPYNSPLHF

size: .
length: 15
V: TRBV4-2
J: TRBJ2-1
D: TRBD2
DNA: TGTGCCAGCAGCCAAGGACTAGCGGGAGTAAGTGAGCAGTTCTTC
CDR3: CASSQGLAGVSEQFF

size: .
length: 14
V: TRBV28
J: TRBJ2-7
D: .
DNA: TGTGCCAGCAGTTTCTCCTTGACTAGTCACGAGCAGTACTTC
CDR3: CASSFSLTSHEQYF

size: .
length: 15
V: TRBV28
J: TRBJ2-7
D: TRBD2
DNA: TGTGCCAGCAGCACTAGCGGGAGTGGTATTCACGAGCAGTACTTC
CDR3: CASSTSGSGIHEQYF

size: .
length: 14
V: TRBV11-2
J: TRBJ2-5
D: TRBD2
DNA: TGTGCCAGCAGCTCTAGCGGGAGGGCGCAGACCCAGTACTTC
CDR3: CASSSSGRAQTQYF

size: .
length: 14
V: TRBV28
J: TRBJ1-2
D: .
DNA: TGTGCCAGCAGTACGACAGGTTCTAACTATGGCTACACCTTC
CDR3: CASSTTGSNYGYTF

size: .
length: 13
V: TRBV28
J: TRBJ2-7
D: .
DNA: TGTGCCACCAACCGAGGTCGAGCCTACGAGCAGTACTTC
CDR3: CATNRGRAYEQYF

size: .
length: 15
V: TRBV10-3
J: TRBJ1-5
D: TRBD1
DNA: TGTGCCATCAGTGATCGGGACAGGGGACGGCAGCCCCAGCATTTT
CDR3: CAISDRDRGRQPQHF

size: .
length: 15
V: TRBV7-9
J: TRBJ2-7
D: .
DNA: TGTGCCAGCAGCTTAGATGGCGGGGCACTCTACGAGCAGTACTTC
CDR3: CASSLDGGALYEQYF

size: .
length: 15
V: TRBV5-4
J: TRBJ2-3
D: TRBD2
DNA: TGTGCCAGCAGCTTAGCGGGAGGGTACACAGATACGCAGTATTTT
CDR3: CASSLAGGYTDTQYF

size: .
length: 15
V: TRBV5-1
J: TRBJ2-2
D: TRBD1
DNA: TGCGCCAGCAGCGCCGTCCCGGGACAGGGCGGGGAGCTGTTTTTT
CDR3: CASSAVPGQGGELFF

size: once
length: 17
V: TRBV5-1
J: TRBJ2-3
D: TRBD2
DNA: TGCGCCAGCAGCTTGGCCCCGACTAGCGGGAGCACAGATACGCAGTATTTT
CDR3: CASSLAPTSGSTDTQYF